This entry lists 18 T cell receptor beta chains sequenced from one sample in a study of T cell repertoires in cytomegalovirus infection. One entry per CDR3 protein results from TCRdb running MiXCR on the reads. The sample shows under 500,000 distinct CDR3 sequences, roughly 46% of them seen only once. Their specific antigens are unknown. Sequences were derived from cultured PBMCs, sampled from culture after CMV antigen stimulation. These receptors originate from a human donor in good health (CMV status not recorded). Some clones in this sample may be carry-over from other donors' samples.

The chain is built from TRBV7-2 and TRBJ2-7, with 9 bases lining up with TRBD1. The CDR3 spans 17 residues. Looked up from germline, CDR1 is SGHTA and CDR2 is FQGNSA. Trimming cost V 2 bases and J 5 bases; bases outside gene matches: 13. CDR3 residues: CASSLIPTGTGSHEQYF. The CDR3 coding sequence is TGTGCCAGCAGCTTAATCCCCACCGGGACAGGGTCCCACGAGCAGTACTTC.

This clonotype showed up just once. The chain employs TRBV12-5 and TRBJ1-1; 7 bases line up with TRBD1. The CDR3 is 14 residues long. Looked up from germline, CDR1 is LGHNT and CDR2 is FRNRAP. J gave up 4 bases and V 6 bases, and 8 bases lay outside the gene matches. The CDR3 nucleotides are TGTGCTAGTGGCCAGCGACAGGGTTCCACTGAAGCTTTCTTT. It yields the protein CASGQRQGSTEAFF. The whole variable domain, filled in from reference TRBV12-5 and TRBJ1-1, reads DARVTQTPRHKVTEMGQEVTMRCQPILGHNTVFWYRQTMMQGLELLAYFRNRAPLDDSGMPKDRFSAEMPDATLATLKIQPSEPRDSAVYFCASGQRQGSTEAFFGQGTRLTVV.

The chain uses TRBV12-3 or TRBV12-4 and TRBJ1-6; possible D gene TRBD1, 5 bases. V lost 6 bases and J 6 bases, leaving 12 bases between the germline ends. CDR3 length equals 14 residues. The CDR3 spells CASSLTGGNSPLHF. The CDR3 region has the DNA TGTGCCAGCAGCCTGACGGGGGGTAATTCACCCCTCCACTTT.

In regard to this clonotype: Given a far larger clone just one base away, this is likely a sequencing read error. The rearrangement joins TRBV11-3 to TRBJ2-1; no clear D gene. Trimming removed 3 bases at V and 6 bases at J, with 9 bases between. Per the germline V gene, CDR1 is SGHNT and CDR2 is YENEEA. The length of the CDR3 is 13 residues. CDR3 region: CASSLGRFNEQFF. In nucleotides, the CDR3 is TGTGCCAGCAGCTTGGGCCGATTCAATGAGCAGTTCTTC.

The chain recombines TRBV12-3 or TRBV12-4 with TRBJ1-2, with a weak D call TRBD1 (6 bases). V lost 4 bases, J lost 6 bases, and 12 bases lay in between. The length of the CDR3 is 13 residues. The CDR3 here is CASSSGHSNGYTF. Written as DNA, the CDR3 is TGTGCCAGCAGTTCGGGACACAGTAATGGCTACACCTTC.

This clonotype has more than one count but fewer than ten. This chain joins TRBV6-1 and TRBJ2-5; 7 bases align to TRBD2. Per the germline V gene, CDR1 is MNHNS and CDR2 is SASEGT. The junction had 2 bases not matched to a gene; V was cut back by 5 bases and J by 2 bases. The CDR3 covers 13 residues. The chain's CDR3 is CASSWREQETQYF. The CDR3 bases are TGTGCCAGCAGTTGGCGGGAGCAAGAGACCCAGTACTTC.

The chain employs TRBV7-6 and TRBJ2-7; D call uncertain. The CDR3 runs 16 residues. V shed 4 bases and J shed 3 bases, with 19 bases lying between them. Germline V lookup: CDR1 SGHVS, CDR2 FNYEAQ. The DNA of the CDR3 is TGTGCCAGCAGCTCGGGTTTCGTTGGTAACGGCTACGAGCAGTACTTC. Protein: CASSSGFVGNGYEQYF.

The V call is TRBV7-6, the J call TRBJ2-3; TRBD2 matches 9 bases. CDR1 and CDR2 from the germline V gene are SGHVS and FNYEAQ. Trimming took 1 base from V and 4 from J; bases not matched to a gene: 6. The CDR3 runs to 16 residues. CDR3 amino acids: CASSLGGAGGADTQYF. Written as DNA, the CDR3 is TGTGCCAGCAGCTTAGGGGGAGCGGGAGGCGCAGATACGCAGTATTTT.

This clonotype came up a few times. The rearrangement uses TRBV6-1 and TRBJ2-3; possible D gene TRBD1, 5 bases. This CDR3 contains 13 residues. V shed 6 bases and J shed 6 bases, with 13 bases lying between them. Per the germline V gene, CDR1 is MNHNS and CDR2 is SASEGT. The CDR3 protein is CASSLQVQDTQYF. DNA for the CDR3: TGTGCCAGCAGCCTACAGGTCCAGGATACGCAGTATTTT.

The chain is built from TRBV24-1 and TRBJ2-1; D perhaps matches TRBD2 (5 bases). Germline-derived CDR1 and CDR2 are KGHDR and SFDVKD. The CDR3 spans 18 residues. Trimming took 4 bases from V and 0 from J, leaving 18 bases between them. The CDR3 sequence is CATSDPRALRSSYNEQFF. The CDR3 coding sequence is TGTGCCACCAGTGACCCGAGGGCACTCAGAAGCTCCTACAATGAGCAGTTCTTC.

The chain combines TRBV7-9 with TRBJ2-1; no firm D call. CDR1 and CDR2 from the germline V gene are SEHNR and FQNEAQ (reference sequence). The CDR3 length is 15 residues. The V end was cut by 1 base, the J end by 3 bases, with 10 bases between. The CDR3 loop reads CASSLGQSFYNEQFF. The DNA for the CDR3 is TGTGCCAGCAGCTTAGGCCAGTCTTTCTACAATGAGCAGTTCTTC.

The chain recombines TRBV12-3 or TRBV12-4 with TRBJ2-2; D gene ambiguous. Trimming removed 2 bases at V and 9 bases at J, with 7 bases between. The CDR3 spans 12 residues. The CDR3 reads CASSLMGRELFF. The CDR3 coding sequence is TGTGCCAGCAGTTTAATGGGCCGGGAGCTGTTTTTT.

V usage is TRBV19 and J usage is TRBJ1-5; tentatively, D is TRBD1 (5 bases). V gave up 7 bases and J gave up 0 bases, with 10 bases separating them. The CDR3 contains 14 residues. Germline CDR1 is LNHDA and CDR2 is SQIVND (reference sequence). CDR3 loop: CASKGQNSNQPQHF. The CDR3 bases are TGTGCCAGTAAGGGGCAGAATAGCAATCAGCCCCAGCATTTT.

V is TRBV6-2 or TRBV6-3 and J is TRBJ2-3, with D unclear. Germline V gene lookup returns CDR1 MNHEY and CDR2 SVGEGT. This CDR3 comprises 14 residues. The ends were cut back, 2 bases at V and 2 bases at J, with 8 bases in the middle. In DNA, the CDR3 is TGTGCCAGCAGTTACCTGGGCGTCACAGATACGCAGTATTTT. Its protein product is CASSYLGVTDTQYF.

The chain employs TRBV20-1 and TRBJ2-7; TRBD2 matches 7 bases. The V and J ends lost 3 bases and 4 bases, in that order; junction bases with no gene match: 6. The CDR3 has 13 residues. The germline CDR1 and CDR2 sequences are DFQATT and SNEGSKA (reference sequence). The CDR3 is CSASRRGRYEQYF. The CDR3 nucleotides read TGCAGTGCTAGCCGGCGGGGGAGGTACGAGCAGTACTTC.

As regards this clonotype: One end of the junction does not line up with germline, which may come from a read error. This chain connects TRBV6-5 to TRBJ2-7, with D perhaps matching TRBD1 (5 bases). The CDR3 is 13 amino acids. Germline V CDR1 and CDR2: MNHEY, SVGAGI. The CDR3 region is CASSRTLGAGWGF. The DNA of the CDR3 is TGTGCCAGCAGCCGAACCTTAGGGGCCGGCTGGGGCTTC.

This clonotype was observed at least ten times. The J gene is TRBJ1-1, the V gene TRBV7-8; perhaps TRBD1 as D (5 bases). Looked up from germline, CDR1 is SGHVS and CDR2 is FQNEAQ. The CDR3 has 16 residues. The V end was cut by 5 bases, the J end by 7 bases, with 23 bases between. CDR3 sequence: CASSPLTVRVSNEAFF. In DNA form, the CDR3 reads TGTGCCAGCAGCCCATTAACGGTCAGGGTTTCTAATGAAGCTTTCTTT.

Only one count was recorded for this clonotype. The chain combines TRBV7-9 with TRBJ1-4, with D possibly TRBD1 on 5 matching bases. The CDR3 spans 17 residues. Trimming took 5 bases from V and 8 from J, leaving 24 bases between them. The V gene's germline CDR1 is SEHNR and CDR2 FQNEAQ (reference sequence). The CDR3 DNA reads as TGTGCCAGCAGCCCTCAACCAACAGGCTTTCTCCGCGAAAAACTGTTTTTT. This gives the protein CASSPQPTGFLREKLFF.